This TCR beta chain was sequenced for a study of cytomegalovirus exposure and HLA in healthy donors. Across the whole study: The 500 to 750 first-cohort repertoires and the roughly 120 validation repertoires shared the same platform, a later analysis reported.

The trim removed 4 bases at V and 4 bases at J, leaving 7 bases unmatched. Per the germline V gene, CDR1 is MNHEY and CDR2 is SVGAGI. There are 15 residues in the CDR3. Overall study results and limits: Altogether, 164 TCR beta chains were recorded as cytomegalovirus-associated. TCR clusters originating in the first cohort tended to co-occur in the 100 to 150 validation repertoires, according to a later analysis.

Produced via immunoSEQ multiplex PCR; TCRdb's table is partial and in-frame only. The table records tens of thousands of clones, approximately 81% of them present only once. This clone was observed a handful of times. Its cognate antigen is unknown. Sequenced input: PBMCs. The rearrangement uses TRBV6-5 and TRBJ1-1, with TRBD1 matching over 9 bases. The receptor's source is a woman between 18 and 30 years old in good health and CMV-seropositive. This chain's CDR3 is CASSFSPDRGTEAFF. The CDR3, as DNA: TGTGCCAGCAGTTTTTCCCCGGACAGGGGCACTGAAGCTTTCTTT.